These 13 T cell receptor beta chains originate from one sample sequenced in a study of cytomegalovirus exposure and HLA in healthy donors. A multiplex PCR was run with 60 Vbeta primers and 13 Jbeta primers. Sequencing was performed with immunoSEQ multiplex PCR; in TCRdb, only in-frame clones are kept and a portion is missing. The sample records 55,000 to 90,000 clones, around three quarters being singletons. Sequencing was performed on PBMCs. The origin of the receptors is a man aged 45-65 years in good health and CMV-seronegative.

The chain joins TRBV30 to TRBJ1-5; 9 bases agree with TRBD1. V trimming: 3 bases; J trimming: 0 bases; junction bases outside the gene matches: 9. This CDR3 has 17 amino acids. Germline V gene data show CDR1 as GTSNPN and CDR2 as SVGIG (reference sequence). The CDR3 region has the DNA TGTGCCTGGAGGTCAGGGACAGGGCTCTATAGCAATCAGCCCCAGCATTTT. Translated: CAWRSGTGLYSNQPQHF. Full variable domain (missing parts from reference TRBV30 and TRBJ1-5): SQTIHQWPATLVQPVGSPLSLECTVEGTSNPNLYWYRQAAGRGLQLLFYSVGIGQISSEVPQNLSASRPQDRQFILSSKKLLLSDSGFYLCAWRSGTGLYSNQPQHFGDGTRLSIL.

This clone came up a few times. V is TRBV5-5 and J is TRBJ2-7; 13 bases are shared with TRBD2. CDR1 is SGHKS and CDR2 is YYEKEE in the germline V gene (reference sequence). Germline trimming cut 6 bases from V and 0 bases from J; bases unmatched to any gene: 3. There are 15 residues in the CDR3. The CDR3 region is CASKWTSGSSYEQYF. CDR3 DNA: TGTGCCAGCAAGTGGACTAGCGGGAGCTCCTACGAGCAGTACTTC.

This clone is a singleton in its sample. DNA for the CDR3: TGCGCCAGCAGGAGGACTAGCGGGAACAATGAGCAGTTCTTC. Encoded protein: CASRRTSGNNEQFF. The chain recombines TRBV10-2 with TRBJ2-1; 12 bases are shared with TRBD2. The junction had 2 bases not matched to a gene; V was cut back by 6 bases and J by 5 bases. Germline CDR1 and CDR2: WSHSY and SAAADI. The CDR3 extends over 14 amino acids.

This clone was seen a handful of times. The rearrangement uses TRBV9 and TRBJ1-1; possibly TRBD1 for D (6 bases). Germline V gene sequence: CDR1 SGDLS, CDR2 YYNGEE. The CDR3 contains 14 residues. V was cut by 4 bases and J by 8 bases, with 18 bases left in between. The CDR3 DNA reads TGTGCCAGCAGCTCACCTACAGGGAAAAGGGAAGCTTTCTTT. Protein sequence: CASSSPTGKREAFF.

This chain uses TRBV5-1 with TRBJ2-7; a possible D gene is TRBD1 (5 bases). Germline CDR1 reads SGHRS; CDR2 reads YFSETQ. With 4 bases removed from V and 0 bases from J, the gap between germline ends came to 8 bases. The CDR3 has 13 amino acids. The chain's CDR3 is CASSEQVSYEQYF. The CDR3 coding sequence is TGCGCCAGCAGCGAACAGGTCTCCTACGAGCAGTACTTC.

This clone was recorded once. One junction end disagrees with the germline gene, perhaps due to a read error. This rearrangement joins TRBV4-3 to TRBJ1-2; D is perhaps TRBD1 (6 bases). Germline values: CDR1 LGHNA, CDR2 YSLEER. The CDR3 has 18 residues. CDR3 amino acids: CASSQPTRTDSLFVGAIF. The CDR3 nucleotides read TGCGCCAGCAGCCAACCAACCCGGACGGACTCACTCTTTGTGGGGGCAATCTTC.

The V call is TRBV11-3, the J call TRBJ2-5, with a weak D call TRBD1 (6 bases). The CDR3 is made up of 12 amino acids. V was pared by 5 bases and J by 7 bases, with 11 bases between. CDR1 is SGHNT, CDR2 YENEEA, per germline. The CDR3 sequence: CASSRGGRTQYF. CDR3 sequence (DNA): TGTGCCAGCAGCAGAGGGGGTAGGACCCAGTACTTC.

The chain joins TRBV7-9 to TRBJ2-5; 7 nucleotides agree with TRBD2. Trimming at V came to 8 bases and at J to 5 bases, leaving 11 bases not matched to a gene. Germline CDR1 reads SEHNR; CDR2 reads FQNEAQ (reference sequence). The CDR3 sequence is 14 residues long. In DNA, the CDR3 is TGTGCCAGCGGTACTAGCGCCCCGAGGGAGACCCAGTACTTC. The encoded protein is CASGTSAPRETQYF.

The chain employs TRBV2 and TRBJ2-7, with D tentatively TRBD2 (6 bases). This CDR3 is built from 12 residues. The V gene's germline CDR1 is SNHLY and CDR2 FYNNEI. V was clipped by 6 bases and J by 7 bases, with 13 bases between them. CDR3 residues: CASSPGVGEQYF. In nucleotides, the CDR3 is TGTGCCAGCAGCCCGGGAGTAGGGGAGCAGTACTTC.

The chain links TRBV28 to TRBJ2-1; 12 positions match TRBD2. V gave up 0 bases and J gave up 9 bases; unmatched junction bases: 12. Germline values: CDR1 MDHEN, CDR2 SYDVKM. The CDR3 contains 18 residues. The CDR3 bases are TGTGCCAGCAGTTTATGGGGGACGGCTAGCGGGAGGGCCGGTGAGCAGTTCTTC. This sequence encodes CASSLWGTASGRAGEQFF.

The J gene is TRBJ2-1, the V gene TRBV19, with 7 bases aligning to TRBD2. V shed 3 bases and J 3 bases; nucleotides not matched to a gene: 2. Germline loops: CDR1 LNHDA, CDR2 SQIVND (reference sequence). There are 14 residues in the CDR3. DNA of the CDR3: TGTGCCAGTAGTATTTGGGGGGGCTACAATGAGCAGTTCTTC. This codes for CASSIWGGYNEQFF.

Written as DNA, the CDR3 is TGCGCCAGCAGCCCCGGACAGCTCAACTATGGCTACACCTTC. As protein: CASSPGQLNYGYTF. The rearrangement links TRBV5-1 to TRBJ1-2, with TRBD1 as a possible D gene (6 bases). The CDR3 extends over 14 amino acids. In germline, CDR1 is SGHRS, CDR2 YFSETQ. V was clipped by 4 bases and J by 2 bases, with 12 bases between them. Full variable domain (missing parts from reference TRBV5-1 and TRBJ1-2): KAGVTQTPRYLIKTRGQQVTLSCSPISGHRSVSWYQQTPGQGLQFLFEYFSETQRNKGNFPGRFSGRQFSNSRSEMNVSTLELGDSALYLCASSPGQLNYGYTFGSGTRLTVV.

The rearrangement uses TRBV5-1 and TRBJ2-2; TRBD1 is a possible D gene (5 bases). Trimming cost V 0 bases and J 3 bases, with 12 bases left between them. CDR3 length: 16 residues. CDR1 is SGHRS, CDR2 YFSETQ, per germline. CDR3 sequence: CASSLGQGIYTGELFF. The CDR3 DNA is TGCGCCAGCAGCTTGGGTCAGGGAATCTACACCGGGGAGCTGTTTTTT.